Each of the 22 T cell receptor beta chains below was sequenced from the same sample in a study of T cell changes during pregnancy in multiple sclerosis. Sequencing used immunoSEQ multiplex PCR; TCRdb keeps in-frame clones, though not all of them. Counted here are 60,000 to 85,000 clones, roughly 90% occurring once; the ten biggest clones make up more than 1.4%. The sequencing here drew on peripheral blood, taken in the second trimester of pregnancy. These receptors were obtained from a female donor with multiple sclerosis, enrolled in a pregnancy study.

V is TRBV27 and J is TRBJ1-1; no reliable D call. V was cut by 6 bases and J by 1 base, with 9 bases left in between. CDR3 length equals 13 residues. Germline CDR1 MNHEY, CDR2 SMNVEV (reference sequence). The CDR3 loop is CASRFTENTEAFF. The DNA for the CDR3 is TGTGCCAGCAGGTTCACAGAGAACACTGAAGCTTTCTTT.

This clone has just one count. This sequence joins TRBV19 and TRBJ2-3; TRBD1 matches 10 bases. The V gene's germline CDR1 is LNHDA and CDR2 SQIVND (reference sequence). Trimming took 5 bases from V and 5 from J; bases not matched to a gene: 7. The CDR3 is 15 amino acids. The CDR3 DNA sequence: TGTGCCAGTAGTTGGACAGGGGGAGTGCAAGATACGCAGTATTTT. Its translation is CASSWTGGVQDTQYF.

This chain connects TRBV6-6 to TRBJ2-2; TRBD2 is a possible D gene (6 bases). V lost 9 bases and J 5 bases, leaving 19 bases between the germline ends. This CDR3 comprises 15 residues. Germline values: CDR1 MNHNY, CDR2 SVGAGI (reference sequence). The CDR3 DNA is TGTGCCAGTTCGCAGGGCAAAGGAGGGACCGGGGAGCTGTTTTTT. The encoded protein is CASSQGKGGTGELFF.

The CDR3 DNA reads as TGTGCCAGCAGCTTAGGAGGCACACTCTACGAGCAGTACTTC. This codes for CASSLGGTLYEQYF. The chain couples TRBV7-2 to TRBJ2-7, with D unresolved. Germline CDR1 SGHTA, CDR2 FQGNSA. The CDR3 covers 14 residues. V dropped 1 base and J dropped 3 bases, with 10 bases sitting between them. The full variable domain, in which reference TRBV7-2 and TRBJ2-7 provide the parts outside the CDR3, is GAGVSQSPSNKVTEKGKDVELRCDPISGHTALYWYRQSLGQGLEFLIYFQGNSAPDKSGLPSDRFSAERTGGSVSTLTIQRTQQEDSAVYLCASSLGGTLYEQYFGPGTRLTVT.

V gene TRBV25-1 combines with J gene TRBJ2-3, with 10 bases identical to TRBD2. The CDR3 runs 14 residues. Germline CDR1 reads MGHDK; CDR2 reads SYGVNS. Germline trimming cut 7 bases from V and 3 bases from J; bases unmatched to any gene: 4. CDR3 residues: CASKLAGGTDTQYF. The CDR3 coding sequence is TGTGCCAGCAAGTTAGCGGGAGGAACAGATACGCAGTATTTT.

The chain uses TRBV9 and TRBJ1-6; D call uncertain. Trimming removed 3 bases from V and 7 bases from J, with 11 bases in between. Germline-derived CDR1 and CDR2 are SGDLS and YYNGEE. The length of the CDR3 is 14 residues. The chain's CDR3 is CASSALNRNSPLHF. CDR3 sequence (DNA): TGTGCCAGCAGCGCACTAAATCGGAATTCACCCCTCCACTTT. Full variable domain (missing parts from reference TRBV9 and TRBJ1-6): DSGVTQTPKHLITATGQRVTLRCSPRSGDLSVYWYQQSLDQGLQFLIQYYNGEERAKGNILERFSAQQFPDLHSELNLSSLELGDSALYFCASSALNRNSPLHFGNGTRLTVT.

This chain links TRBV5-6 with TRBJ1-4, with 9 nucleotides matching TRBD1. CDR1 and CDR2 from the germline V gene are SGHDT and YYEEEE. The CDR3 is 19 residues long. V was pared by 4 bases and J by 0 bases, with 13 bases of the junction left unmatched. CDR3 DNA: TGTGCCAGCAGCCAAGATAGGGGGGACAGGGCTGCAACTAATGAAAAACTGTTTTTT. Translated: CASSQDRGDRAATNEKLFF.

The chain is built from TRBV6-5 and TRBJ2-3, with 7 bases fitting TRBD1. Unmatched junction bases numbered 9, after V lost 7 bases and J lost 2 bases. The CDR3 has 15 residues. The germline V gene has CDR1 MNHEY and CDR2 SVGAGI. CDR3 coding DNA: TGTGCCAGCAACATACAGGGGCAGTCCACAGATACGCAGTATTTT. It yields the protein CASNIQGQSTDTQYF.

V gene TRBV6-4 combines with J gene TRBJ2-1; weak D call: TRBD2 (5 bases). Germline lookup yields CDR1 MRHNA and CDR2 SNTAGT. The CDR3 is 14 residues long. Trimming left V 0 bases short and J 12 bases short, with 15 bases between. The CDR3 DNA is TGTGCCAGCAGTGACTCGAGGGTACCCCTTCGGCAGTTCTTC. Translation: CASSDSRVPLRQFF.

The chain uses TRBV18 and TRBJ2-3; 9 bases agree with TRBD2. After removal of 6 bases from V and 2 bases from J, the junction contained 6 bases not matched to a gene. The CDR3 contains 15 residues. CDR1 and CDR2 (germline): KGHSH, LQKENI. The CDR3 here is CASSLASGNTDTQYF. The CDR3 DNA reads TGTGCCAGCTCGCTAGCTAGCGGGAACACAGATACGCAGTATTTT.

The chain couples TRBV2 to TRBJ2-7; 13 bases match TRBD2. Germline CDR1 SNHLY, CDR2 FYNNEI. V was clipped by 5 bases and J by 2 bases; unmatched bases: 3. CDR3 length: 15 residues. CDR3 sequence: CASSQTSGRAYEQYF. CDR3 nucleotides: TGTGCCAGCAGTCAAACTAGCGGGAGGGCCTACGAGCAGTACTTC.

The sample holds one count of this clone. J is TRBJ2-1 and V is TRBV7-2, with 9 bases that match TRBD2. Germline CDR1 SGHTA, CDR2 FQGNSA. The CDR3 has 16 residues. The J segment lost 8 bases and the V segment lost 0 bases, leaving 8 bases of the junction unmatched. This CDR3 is CASSLAVKAGGHEQFF. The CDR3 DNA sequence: TGTGCCAGCAGCTTAGCCGTAAAGGCGGGGGGGCATGAGCAGTTCTTC.

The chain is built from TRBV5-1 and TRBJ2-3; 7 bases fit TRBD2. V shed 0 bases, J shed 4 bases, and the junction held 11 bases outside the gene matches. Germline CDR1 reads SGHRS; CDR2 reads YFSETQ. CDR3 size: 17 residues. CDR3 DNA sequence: TGCGCCAGCAGCTTGGGGGTAGGACTAGGGAAGGCAGATACGCAGTATTTT. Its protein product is CASSLGVGLGKADTQYF.

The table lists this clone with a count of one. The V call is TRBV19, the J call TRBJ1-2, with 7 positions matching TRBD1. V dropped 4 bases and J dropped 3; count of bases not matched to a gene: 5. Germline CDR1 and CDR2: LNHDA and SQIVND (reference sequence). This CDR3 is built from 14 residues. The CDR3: CASSNPGQDYGYTF. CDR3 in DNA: TGTGCCAGTAGTAACCCAGGACAGGACTATGGCTACACCTTC.

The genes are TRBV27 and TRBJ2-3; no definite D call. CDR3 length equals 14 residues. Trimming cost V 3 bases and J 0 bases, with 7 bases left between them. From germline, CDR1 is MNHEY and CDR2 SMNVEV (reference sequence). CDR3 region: CASSFSRSTDTQYF. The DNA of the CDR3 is TGTGCCAGCAGTTTTTCCAGGAGCACAGATACGCAGTATTTT.

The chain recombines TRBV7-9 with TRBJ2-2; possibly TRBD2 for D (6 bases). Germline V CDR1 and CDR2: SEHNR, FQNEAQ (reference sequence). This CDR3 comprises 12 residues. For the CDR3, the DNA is TGTGCGCCGGGAGAGGGCACCGGGGAGCTGTTTTTT. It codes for CAPGEGTGELFF.

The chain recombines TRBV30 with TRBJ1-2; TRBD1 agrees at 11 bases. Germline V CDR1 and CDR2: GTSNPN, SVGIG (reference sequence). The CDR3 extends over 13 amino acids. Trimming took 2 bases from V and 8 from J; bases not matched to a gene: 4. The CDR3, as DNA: TGTGCCTGGAGTTGGACAGGGGGCAGAGGCTACACCTTC. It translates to CAWSWTGGRGYTF.

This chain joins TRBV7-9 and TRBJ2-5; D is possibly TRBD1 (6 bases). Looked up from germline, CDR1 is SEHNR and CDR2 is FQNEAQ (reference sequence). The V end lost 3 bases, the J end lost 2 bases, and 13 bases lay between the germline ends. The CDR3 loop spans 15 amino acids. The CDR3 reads CASSFPVDRQETQYF. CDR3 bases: TGTGCCAGCAGCTTTCCCGTAGACAGGCAAGAGACCCAGTACTTC.

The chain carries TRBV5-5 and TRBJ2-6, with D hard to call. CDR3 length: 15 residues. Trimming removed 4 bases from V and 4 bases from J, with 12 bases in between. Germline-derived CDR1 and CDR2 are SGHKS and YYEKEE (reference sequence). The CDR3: CASSLFKAGANVLTF. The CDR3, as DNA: TGTGCCAGCAGCCTATTCAAAGCCGGGGCCAACGTCCTGACTTTC.

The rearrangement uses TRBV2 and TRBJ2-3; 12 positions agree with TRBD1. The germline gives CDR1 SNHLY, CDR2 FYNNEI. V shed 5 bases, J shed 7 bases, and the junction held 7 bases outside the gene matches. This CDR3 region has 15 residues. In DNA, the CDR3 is TGTGCCAGCAGTATAGGGACAGGGGGCGAATATACGCAGTATTTT. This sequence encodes CASSIGTGGEYTQYF.

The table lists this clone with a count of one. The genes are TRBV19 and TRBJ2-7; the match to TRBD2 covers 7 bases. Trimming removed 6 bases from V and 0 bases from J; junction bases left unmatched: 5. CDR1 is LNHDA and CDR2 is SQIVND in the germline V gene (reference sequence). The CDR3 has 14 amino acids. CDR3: CASSPKRDSYEQYF. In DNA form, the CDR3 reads TGTGCCAGTAGCCCTAAGCGGGACTCCTACGAGCAGTACTTC.

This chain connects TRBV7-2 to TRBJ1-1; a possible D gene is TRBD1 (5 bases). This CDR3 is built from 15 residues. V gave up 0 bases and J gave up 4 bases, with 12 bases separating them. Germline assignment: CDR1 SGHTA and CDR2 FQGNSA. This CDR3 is CASSLAQGYGTEAFF. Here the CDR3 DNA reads TGTGCCAGCAGCTTAGCGCAGGGCTATGGCACTGAAGCTTTCTTT.